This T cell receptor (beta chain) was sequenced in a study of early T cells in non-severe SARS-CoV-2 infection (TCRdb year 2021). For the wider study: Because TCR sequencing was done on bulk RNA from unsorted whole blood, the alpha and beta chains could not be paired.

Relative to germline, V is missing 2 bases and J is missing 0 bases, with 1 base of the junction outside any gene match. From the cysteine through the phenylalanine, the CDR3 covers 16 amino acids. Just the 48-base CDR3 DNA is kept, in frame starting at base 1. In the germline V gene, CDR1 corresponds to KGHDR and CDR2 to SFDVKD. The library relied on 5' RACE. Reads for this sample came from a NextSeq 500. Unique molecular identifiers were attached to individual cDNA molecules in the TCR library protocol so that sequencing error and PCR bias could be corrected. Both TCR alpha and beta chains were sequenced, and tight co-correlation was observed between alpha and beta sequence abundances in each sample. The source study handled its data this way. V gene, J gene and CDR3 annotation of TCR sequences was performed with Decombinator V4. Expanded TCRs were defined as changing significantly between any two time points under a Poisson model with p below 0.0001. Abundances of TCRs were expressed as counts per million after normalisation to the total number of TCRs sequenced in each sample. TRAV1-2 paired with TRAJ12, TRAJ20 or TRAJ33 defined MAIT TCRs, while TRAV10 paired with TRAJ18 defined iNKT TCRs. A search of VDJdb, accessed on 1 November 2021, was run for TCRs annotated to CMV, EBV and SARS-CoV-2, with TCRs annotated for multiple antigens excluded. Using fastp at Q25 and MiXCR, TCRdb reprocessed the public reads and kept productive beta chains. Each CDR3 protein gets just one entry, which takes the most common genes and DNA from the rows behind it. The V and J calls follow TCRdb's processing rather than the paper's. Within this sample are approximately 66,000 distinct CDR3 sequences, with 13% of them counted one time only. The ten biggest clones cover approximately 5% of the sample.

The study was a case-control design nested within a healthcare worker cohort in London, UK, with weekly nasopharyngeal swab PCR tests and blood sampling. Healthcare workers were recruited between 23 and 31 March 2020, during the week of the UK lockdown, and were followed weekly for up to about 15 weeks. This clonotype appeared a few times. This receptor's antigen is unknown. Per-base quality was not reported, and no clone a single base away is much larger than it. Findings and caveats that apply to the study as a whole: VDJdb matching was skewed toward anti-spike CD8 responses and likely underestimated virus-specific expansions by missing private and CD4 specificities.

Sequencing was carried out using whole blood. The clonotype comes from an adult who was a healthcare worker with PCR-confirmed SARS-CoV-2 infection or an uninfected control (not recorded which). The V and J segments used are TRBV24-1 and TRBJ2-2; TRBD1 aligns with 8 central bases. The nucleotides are TGTGCCACCAGTGATTCAGGGGGCCCGAACACCGGGGAGCTGTTTTTT. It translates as CATSDSGGPNTGELFF.